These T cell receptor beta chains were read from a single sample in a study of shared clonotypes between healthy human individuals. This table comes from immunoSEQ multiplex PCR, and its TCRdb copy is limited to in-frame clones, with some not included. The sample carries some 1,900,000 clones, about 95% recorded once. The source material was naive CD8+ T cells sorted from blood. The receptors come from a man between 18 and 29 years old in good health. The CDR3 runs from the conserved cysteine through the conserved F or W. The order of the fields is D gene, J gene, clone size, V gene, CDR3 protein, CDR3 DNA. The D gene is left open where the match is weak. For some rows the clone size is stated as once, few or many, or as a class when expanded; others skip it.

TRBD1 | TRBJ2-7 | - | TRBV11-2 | CASRTPGTGGHEQYF | TGTGCCAGCAGGACCCCCGGGACAGGGGGCCACGAGCAGTACTTC
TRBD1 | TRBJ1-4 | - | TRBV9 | CASSVGSGGQGEGGYEKLFF | TGTGCCAGCAGCGTAGGCAGTGGCGGACAGGGGGAAGGAGGATATGAAAAACTGTTTTTT
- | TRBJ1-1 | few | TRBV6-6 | CASSYYGGNTEAFF | TGTGCCAGCAGTTACTATGGGGGGAACACTGAAGCTTTCTTT
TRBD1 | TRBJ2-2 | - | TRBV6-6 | CAIPGQENTGELFF | TGTGCCATCCCGGGACAGGAGAACACCGGGGAGCTGTTTTTT
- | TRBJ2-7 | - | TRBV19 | CASSPSYGYYEQYF | TGTGCCAGTAGTCCCTCCTACGGGTACTACGAGCAGTACTTC
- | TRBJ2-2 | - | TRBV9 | CASSAGTPTNTGELFF | TGTGCCAGCAGCGCAGGGACCCCGACGAACACCGGGGAGCTGTTTTTT
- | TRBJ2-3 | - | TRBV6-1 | CASSDPSAGTDTQYF | TGTGCCAGCAGTGACCCTAGTGCTGGGACAGATACGCAGTATTTT
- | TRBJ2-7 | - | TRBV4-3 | CASSQDGSGREQYF | TGCGCCAGCAGCCAAGATGGGAGCGGCCGCGAGCAGTACTTC
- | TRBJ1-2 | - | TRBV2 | CASSEAPATYYGYTF | TGTGCCAGCAGTGAAGCACCGGCGACCTACTATGGCTACACCTTC
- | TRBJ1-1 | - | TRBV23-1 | CASSQGGPAMNTEAFF | TGCGCCAGCAGTCAAGGCGGGCCCGCGATGAACACTGAAGCTTTCTTT
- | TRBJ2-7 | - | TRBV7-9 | CASSRPENYRLQYF | TGTGCCAGCAGCCGACCCGAGAATTACAGGTTGCAGTACTTC
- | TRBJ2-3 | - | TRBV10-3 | CAINDGAHTDTQYF | TGTGCCATCAATGACGGGGCTCACACAGATACGCAGTATTTT
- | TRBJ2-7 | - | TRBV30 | CAWSVGGAGYEQYF | TGTGCCTGGAGTGTAGGGGGGGCCGGGTACGAGCAGTACTTC
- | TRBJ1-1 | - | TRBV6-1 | CASSEADTEAFF | TGTGCCAGCAGTGAAGCGGACACTGAAGCTTTCTTT
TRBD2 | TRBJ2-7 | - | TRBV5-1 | CASSWEGTPSTYEQYF | TGCGCCAGCAGCTGGGAGGGGACCCCTTCCACCTACGAGCAGTACTTC
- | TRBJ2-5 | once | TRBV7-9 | CASTLWDQETQYF | TGTGCCAGCACCCTATGGGACCAAGAGACCCAGTACTTC
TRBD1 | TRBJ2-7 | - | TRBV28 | CASSLQGDPYEQYF | TGTGCCAGCAGTTTACAGGGGGACCCCTACGAGCAGTACTTC
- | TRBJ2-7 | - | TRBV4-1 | CASSQGLATGEQYF | TGCGCCAGCAGCCAAGGCTTGGCCACGGGGGAGCAGTACTTC
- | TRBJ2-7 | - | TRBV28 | CASSFSSRYGYYEQYF | TGTGCCAGTAGTTTTTCCTCCCGATACGGTTATTACGAGCAGTACTTC
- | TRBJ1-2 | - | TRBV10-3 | CAISEGEDYGYTF | TGTGCCATCAGTGAGGGGGAGGACTATGGCTACACCTTC
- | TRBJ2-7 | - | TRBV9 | CASSVGSNDNVVEQYF | TGTGCCAGCAGCGTAGGGTCCAATGACAACGTAGTCGAGCAGTACTTC
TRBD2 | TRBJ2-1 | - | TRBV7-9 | CASSPRTGSGSSLDNEQFF | TGTGCCAGCAGCCCGAGGACGGGTAGCGGGAGTTCCCTTGACAATGAGCAGTTCTTC
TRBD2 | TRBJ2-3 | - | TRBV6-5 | CASSYRASGATDTQYF | TGTGCCAGCAGTTACCGGGCTAGCGGGGCCACAGATACGCAGTATTTT
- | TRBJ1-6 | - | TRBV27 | CASSLVKQANSPLHF | TGTGCCAGCAGTTTAGTAAAACAGGCGAATTCACCCCTCCACTTT
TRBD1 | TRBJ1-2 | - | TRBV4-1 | CASSQVFGTEVLINYGYTF | TGCGCCAGCAGCCAAGTCTTCGGGACAGAGGTCTTGATTAACTATGGCTACACCTTC
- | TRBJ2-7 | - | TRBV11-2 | CASSFSSAYEQYF | TGTGCCAGCAGCTTTTCGTCAGCCTACGAGCAGTACTTC
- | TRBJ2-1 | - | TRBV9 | CASSVVEGKYNEQFF | TGTGCCAGCAGCGTAGTCGAAGGGAAATACAATGAGCAGTTCTTC
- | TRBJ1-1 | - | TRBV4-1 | CASSHGPRGNTEAFF | TGCGCCAGCAGCCACGGACCGAGAGGGAACACTGAAGCTTTCTTT
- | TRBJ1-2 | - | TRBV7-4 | CASSLGPTVTNYGYTF | TGTGCCAGCAGCTTAGGACCCACGGTCACTAACTATGGCTACACCTTC